This T cell receptor (beta chain) was profiled in a study of T cells in Graves' hyperthyroidism and ophthalmopathy. Amplification of TCR beta CDR3 regions was performed using RNA transcripts as template. HTBI primers were employed in a first-round RT-PCR of the TCR CDR3. TCRdb reprocessed the multiplex PCR reads via MiXCR and lists one record per CDR3 protein. Here the sample spans about 600,000 distinct CDR3 sequences, more than 12% being singletons. Germline V gene lookup returns CDR1 MNHEY and CDR2 SMNVEV (reference sequence). V was clipped by 7 bases and J by 4 bases; unmatched bases: 8. CDR3 length: 17 amino acids. This clonotype was seen repeatedly, ten times or more.

The chain has TRBV27 and TRBJ2-2; 14 bases align to TRBD2. This TCR was recovered from a woman between 50 and 59 years old with Graves' ophthalmopathy. Sequenced sample: blood. CDR3 protein: CASTRLAGGPSTGELFF. In DNA form, the CDR3 reads TGTGCCAGCACGCGACTAGCGGGAGGGCCGTCCACCGGGGAGCTGTTTTTT.